These 31 T cell receptor beta chains were all obtained from the same sample, sequenced in a study of shared clonotypes between healthy human individuals. Sequenced by immunoSEQ multiplex PCR; TCRdb stores in-frame clones only, minus some. The top ten clones hold around 0.13% of a sample with around 2.3 million clones, 95% of them seen once. What was sequenced was naive CD4+ T cells sorted from blood. Stated subset: CD45RA+ positively selected. Source of these receptors: a man between 18 and 35 years old in good health.

The chain links TRBV19 to TRBJ2-7, with D perhaps matching TRBD1 or TRBD2 (5 bases each). This CDR3 spans 15 amino acids. Germline V gene lookup returns CDR1 LNHDA and CDR2 SQIVND (reference sequence). Trimming took off 6 bases at V and 7 bases at J, with 22 bases between the two ends. The CDR3 DNA reads as TGTGCCAGTAGCCCCTTGGGGGTCAGCCCCTCGGAGCAGTACTTC. This codes for CASSPLGVSPSEQYF.

On this clone: The identical CDR3 is also encoded by other nucleotide sequences in the sample. The chain uses TRBV11-2 and TRBJ1-4, with D unclear. V was trimmed by 0 bases and J by 7 bases, leaving 3 bases between them. CDR3 length equals 12 residues. Looked up from germline, CDR1 is SGHAT and CDR2 is FQNNGV. CDR3 sequence (DNA): TGTGCCAGCAGCTTAGATGGTGAAAAACTGTTTTTT. It translates to CASSLDGEKLFF.

The chain recombines TRBV5-1 with TRBJ1-5; D is possibly TRBD1 (5 bases). There are 17 residues in the CDR3. V was cut by 4 bases and J by 4 bases, with 21 bases left in between. CDR1 SGHRS and CDR2 YFSETQ come from the germline V gene. Here the CDR3 DNA reads TGCGCCAGCAGCCCGGGCACCGCGAGACAGCCTAATCAGCCCCAGCATTTT. The encoded protein is CASSPGTARQPNQPQHF.

The chain couples TRBV6-1 to TRBJ2-1, with 8 nucleotides matching TRBD2. Germline lookup yields CDR1 MNHNS and CDR2 SASEGT. Trimming removed 4 bases from V and 5 bases from J; junction bases left unmatched: 4. The CDR3 is 14 residues long. CDR3 coding DNA: TGTGCCAGCAGTGGCTTAGCGGGGAACAATGAGCAGTTCTTC. Translating it yields CASSGLAGNNEQFF.

V usage is TRBV7-9 and J usage is TRBJ2-3; D remains ambiguous. The CDR3 has 14 amino acids. Trimming took 1 base from V and 5 from J, leaving 10 bases between them. Germline assignment: CDR1 SEHNR and CDR2 FQNEAQ (reference sequence). The CDR3, as DNA: TGTGCCAGCAGCTTAGATAGAGAGAGAGATACGCAGTATTTT. This translates into CASSLDRERDTQYF. Filled out from reference TRBV7-9 and TRBJ2-3, the complete variable domain reads DTGVSQNPRHKITKRGQNVTFRCDPISEHNRLYWYRQTLGQGPEFLTYFQNEAQLEKSRLLSDRFSAERPKGSFSTLEIQRTEQGDSAMYLCASSLDRERDTQYFGPGTRLTVL.

V gene TRBV2 combines with J gene TRBJ1-2; a weak D match, TRBD1 (5 bases). Deletions cut 5 bases from V and 4 bases from J, with 20 bases between. Germline V CDR1 and CDR2: SNHLY, FYNNEI. This CDR3 contains 16 residues. In nucleotides, the CDR3 is TGTGCCAGCAGTCGAAGTGGACGGGGCGGAGCCTATGGCTACACCTTC. It is translated as CASSRSGRGGAYGYTF. Using reference TRBV2 and TRBJ1-2 for the parts outside the CDR3, the full variable domain is EPEVTQTPSHQVTQMGQEVILRCVPISNHLYFYWYRQILGQKVEFLVSFYNNEISEKSEIFDDQFSVERPDGSNFTLKIRSTKLEDSAMYFCASSRSGRGGAYGYTFGSGTRLTVV.

This clone was seen only a few times. Additional DNA sequences in this sample encode the identical CDR3. V usage is TRBV9 and J usage is TRBJ1-1, with D unresolved. The germline CDR1 and CDR2 sequences are SGDLS and YYNGEE. V dropped 0 bases and J dropped 1 base, with 7 bases sitting between them. The CDR3 runs 14 residues. CDR3 in amino acids: CASSVGPQNTEAFF. CDR3 sequence (DNA): TGTGCCAGCAGCGTAGGGCCCCAGAACACTGAAGCTTTCTTT.

The V call is TRBV7-9, the J call TRBJ1-2, with D possibly TRBD1 on 6 matching bases. The length of the CDR3 is 17 residues. Germline CDR1 reads SEHNR; CDR2 reads FQNEAQ (reference sequence). Trimming cost V 1 base and J 8 bases, with 23 bases left between them. Here the CDR3 reads CASSLDGGAYPSRGYTF. CDR3 in DNA: TGTGCCAGCAGCTTAGACGGGGGGGCGTACCCCTCTAGGGGCTACACCTTC.

As concerns this clone: Other nucleotide sequences in the sample specify the same CDR3. The V and J genes are TRBV5-1 and TRBJ2-1; D remains ambiguous. The V gene lost 0 bases and the J gene lost 8 bases, with 3 bases spanning the gap. This CDR3 contains 11 residues. The germline gives CDR1 SGHRS, CDR2 YFSETQ. The CDR3 nucleotides are TGCGCCAGCAGCTTGGGTTATGAGCAGTTCTTC. The encoded protein is CASSLGYEQFF.

The gene calls are TRBV5-1 and TRBJ1-6, with TRBD1 identical over 7 bases. J was trimmed by 7 bases and V by 5 bases; bases with no gene match: 9. Germline-derived CDR1 and CDR2 are SGHRS and YFSETQ. The CDR3 is 15 residues long. CDR3 protein: CASSRQGEGNSPLHF. The DNA for the CDR3 is TGCGCCAGCAGTCGACAGGGTGAGGGAAATTCACCCCTCCACTTT.

Remarks on this clone: Other DNA variants within this sample encode the same CDR3. V is TRBV5-1 and J is TRBJ2-4, with TRBD2 identical over 7 bases. With 4 bases clipped from V and 4 bases from J, the junction kept 11 bases outside the gene matches. This CDR3 has 16 amino acids. The germline V gene encodes CDR1 SGHRS and CDR2 YFSETQ. The CDR3: CASSLGTPGGKNIQYF. Written as DNA, the CDR3 is TGCGCCAGCAGCCTCGGGACCCCCGGGGGGAAAAACATTCAGTACTTC.

The CDR3 DNA is TGTGCCAGCAGTCGTGGGGGGCCCACTATAGATACGCAGTATTTT. Protein product: CASSRGGPTIDTQYF. The J gene is TRBJ2-3, the V gene TRBV7-9; D possibly uses TRBD1 or TRBD2 (6 bases each). CDR1 SEHNR and CDR2 FQNEAQ come from the germline V gene (reference sequence). CDR3 size: 15 residues. With 6 bases removed from V and 5 bases from J, the gap between germline ends came to 18 bases.

The V call is TRBV4-1, the J call TRBJ2-3; 9 bases map to TRBD1. Germline CDR1 and CDR2: MGHRA and YSYEKL. V lost 4 bases, J lost 2 bases, and 1 base stayed unmatched. CDR3 length: 14 amino acids. The CDR3 sequence is CASSRDRDTDTQYF. CDR3 coding DNA: TGCGCCAGCAGCCGGGACAGGGACACAGATACGCAGTATTTT.

The chain carries TRBV7-9 and TRBJ2-5, with 7 positions matching TRBD1. This CDR3 spans 15 amino acids. V shed 1 base and J 4 bases; nucleotides not matched to a gene: 6. Germline assignment: CDR1 SEHNR and CDR2 FQNEAQ (reference sequence). This CDR3 is CASSLVQGMAETQYF. Written as DNA, the CDR3 is TGTGCCAGCAGCTTAGTACAGGGGATGGCAGAGACCCAGTACTTC.

The V and J genes are TRBV9 and TRBJ1-2; possibly TRBD1 for D (6 bases). This CDR3 is built from 15 residues. Trimming removed 0 bases from V and 2 bases from J, with 11 bases in between. CDR1 and CDR2 from the germline V gene are SGDLS and YYNGEE. The CDR3 nucleotides read TGTGCCAGCAGCGTAGGGGGACAAAGAAACTATGGCTACACCTTC. Translating gives CASSVGGQRNYGYTF.

Comments on this clone: At the DNA level, this CDR3 is encoded by other sequences in the same sample as well. The rearrangement joins TRBV6-1 to TRBJ2-7; maybe TRBD1 (6 bases). CDR1 is MNHNS, CDR2 SASEGT, per germline. V dropped 6 bases and J dropped 3 bases, with 15 bases sitting between them. The CDR3 consists of 14 residues. CDR3 sequence reads: CASSVTGTSYEQYF. The CDR3 DNA reads as TGTGCCAGCAGCGTGACCGGGACAAGCTACGAGCAGTACTTC.

V usage is TRBV28 and J usage is TRBJ2-2; the match to TRBD1 covers 7 bases. Losses at the gene ends were 5 bases for V and 1 base for J; bases not matched to a gene: 10. This CDR3 has 17 residues. CDR1 and CDR2 (germline): MDHEN, SYDVKM. The CDR3 here is CASSPTLTGKNTGELFF. The CDR3 nucleotides are TGTGCCAGCAGTCCCACACTGACAGGGAAGAACACCGGGGAGCTGTTTTTT.

This chain connects TRBV6-6 to TRBJ2-7; D is possibly TRBD1 (6 bases). The V and J ends lost 6 bases and 7 bases respectively, with 16 bases between them. This CDR3 has 13 residues. The V gene's germline CDR1 is MNHNY and CDR2 SVGAGI (reference sequence). In DNA form, the CDR3 reads TGTGCCAGCAGGGGCCGACAGGCGTGGGAGCAGTACTTC. Amino acid sequence: CASRGRQAWEQYF.

The table lists this clone with a count of one. The rearrangement links TRBV5-1 to TRBJ1-1, with D possibly TRBD1 on 6 matching bases. This CDR3 is built from 14 residues. Germline CDR1 is SGHRS and CDR2 is YFSETQ. With 4 bases removed from V and 1 base from J, the gap between germline ends came to 11 bases. The CDR3 coding sequence is TGCGCCAGCAGCACCGGGACACAGAACACTGAAGCTTTCTTT. Its translation: CASSTGTQNTEAFF.

The chain carries TRBV29-1 and TRBJ2-2, with 9 bases lining up with TRBD1. This CDR3 contains 16 residues. V gave up 6 bases and J gave up 5 bases; unmatched junction bases: 13. The germline gives CDR1 SQVTM, CDR2 ANQGSEA. CDR3 sequence: CSVAPEGTGRTGELFF. As DNA, the CDR3 is TGCAGCGTCGCCCCGGAGGGGACAGGGAGAACCGGGGAGCTGTTTTTT.

V is TRBV6-1 and J is TRBJ1-6; D uncertain. Per germline, CDR1 MNHNS and CDR2 SASEGT. Trimming left V 0 bases short and J 0 bases short, with 9 bases between. The CDR3 loop spans 17 amino acids. CDR3 loop: CASSEARASSYNSPLHF. Written as DNA, the CDR3 is TGTGCCAGCAGTGAAGCGAGGGCCAGCTCCTATAATTCACCCCTCCACTTT.

The V gene is TRBV11-2, the J gene TRBJ2-7; tentative D call: TRBD1 (5 bases). Germline CDR1 and CDR2: SGHAT and FQNNGV. The V gene lost 4 bases and the J gene lost 4 bases, with 8 bases spanning the gap. The length of the CDR3 is 12 residues. This chain's CDR3 is CASSSKGYEQYF. As DNA, the CDR3 is TGTGCCAGCAGCTCAAAGGGGTACGAGCAGTACTTC.

This sequence joins TRBV11-2 and TRBJ2-5; D gene ambiguous. The CDR3 extends over 16 amino acids. V was shortened by 1 base and J by 0 bases, with 12 bases between the two germline ends. Germline loops: CDR1 SGHAT, CDR2 FQNNGV. CDR3 amino acids: CASSLVVYGYQETQYF. The CDR3 DNA is TGTGCCAGCAGCTTAGTTGTCTACGGGTACCAAGAGACCCAGTACTTC.

This clone is a singleton in its sample. V and J are TRBV10-3 and TRBJ1-3; D gene ambiguous. Trimming shortened V by 0 bases and J by 2 bases, and 17 bases separated the two germline ends. The CDR3 length is 18 residues. Germline lookup yields CDR1 ENHRY and CDR2 SYGVKD. CDR3 sequence (DNA): TGTGCCATCAGTGAGTCGAGGAGCCCTAAGAGGGCTGGAAACACCATATATTTT. Translating gives CAISESRSPKRAGNTIYF.

Concerning this clone: Additional DNA sequences in this sample encode the identical CDR3. The genes are TRBV5-1 and TRBJ2-5, with a possible D match to TRBD1 (5 bases). Germline lookup yields CDR1 SGHRS and CDR2 YFSETQ. V was shortened by 0 bases and J by 1 base, with 7 bases between the two germline ends. The CDR3 extends over 14 amino acids. The CDR3 reads CASSLGGSQETQYF. The CDR3 DNA reads as TGCGCCAGCAGCTTGGGGGGCAGCCAAGAGACCCAGTACTTC. Drawing the rest from reference TRBV5-1 and TRBJ2-5, the complete variable domain is KAGVTQTPRYLIKTRGQQVTLSCSPISGHRSVSWYQQTPGQGLQFLFEYFSETQRNKGNFPGRFSGRQFSNSRSEMNVSTLELGDSALYLCASSLGGSQETQYFGPGTRLLVL.

V usage is TRBV6-6 and J usage is TRBJ2-1; D unclear. The CDR3 extends over 12 amino acids. Germline CDR1 MNHNY, CDR2 SVGAGI (reference sequence). Trimming removed 0 bases at V and 7 bases at J, with 4 bases between. The CDR3 nucleotides are TGTGCCAGCAGTTACTCCTTTAATGAGCAGTTCTTC. This sequence encodes CASSYSFNEQFF.

The J gene is TRBJ2-3, the V gene TRBV6-1; tentative D call: TRBD1 (6 bases). Trimming stripped 4 bases from V and 0 bases from J, with 11 bases between. This CDR3 has 15 residues. Germline V CDR1 and CDR2: MNHNS, SASEGT. CDR3 residues: CASSGYRASTDTQYF. The CDR3 DNA reads TGTGCCAGCAGTGGTTACAGGGCTAGCACAGATACGCAGTATTTT.

The chain combines TRBV4-3 with TRBJ2-1; 11 bases line up with TRBD2. From germline, CDR1 is LGHNA and CDR2 YSLEER. This CDR3 comprises 17 residues. V gave up 0 bases and J gave up 6 bases; unmatched junction bases: 7. As DNA, the CDR3 is TGCGCCAGCAGCCAAGATCTAGCGGGAGGCAGTTTCAATGAGCAGTTCTTC. This encodes CASSQDLAGGSFNEQFF.

This rearrangement joins TRBV5-6 to TRBJ2-3; TRBD2 matches 7 bases. Germline CDR1 SGHDT, CDR2 YYEEEE. With V trimmed by 5 bases and J by 4 bases, 13 bases remained unmatched. The CDR3 has 16 amino acids. CDR3 DNA sequence: TGTGCCAGCAGTTTTTGGGCAGCGGGGTTGGCAGATACGCAGTATTTT. Translated: CASSFWAAGLADTQYF.

This clone was seen just once. The rearrangement uses TRBV9 and TRBJ1-5; maybe TRBD1 (5 bases). The germline CDR1 and CDR2 sequences are SGDLS and YYNGEE. V lost 2 bases, J lost 5 bases, and 14 bases lay in between. This CDR3 contains 15 residues. This CDR3 reads CASSVGQGRDQPQHF. In DNA, the CDR3 is TGTGCCAGCAGCGTCGGGCAGGGTAGAGATCAGCCCCAGCATTTT.

This chain connects TRBV28 to TRBJ1-2; a weak D match, TRBD1 (6 bases). Trimming removed 2 bases at V and 3 bases at J, with 10 bases between. Germline V gene data show CDR1 as MDHEN and CDR2 as SYDVKM. The CDR3 is made up of 14 amino acids. DNA of the CDR3: TGTGCCAGCAGTTTAGCAGGGGCAGACTATGGCTACACCTTC. This encodes CASSLAGADYGYTF.